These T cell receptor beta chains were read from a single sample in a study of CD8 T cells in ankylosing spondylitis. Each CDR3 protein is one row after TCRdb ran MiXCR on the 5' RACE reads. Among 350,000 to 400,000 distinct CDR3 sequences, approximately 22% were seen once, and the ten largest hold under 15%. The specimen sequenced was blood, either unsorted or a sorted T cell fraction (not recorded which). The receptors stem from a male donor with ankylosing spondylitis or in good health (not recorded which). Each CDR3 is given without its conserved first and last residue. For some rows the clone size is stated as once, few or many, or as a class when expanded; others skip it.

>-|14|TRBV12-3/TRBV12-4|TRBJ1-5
ASSSAGTEVNQPQH
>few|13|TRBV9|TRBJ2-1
ASSATGGPNNEQF
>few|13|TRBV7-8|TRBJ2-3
ASSAIISPSDTQY
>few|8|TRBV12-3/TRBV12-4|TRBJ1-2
ASSFGPYT
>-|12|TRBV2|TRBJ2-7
ASRGYRGLYEQY
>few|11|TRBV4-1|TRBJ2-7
ASSRSSGDEQY
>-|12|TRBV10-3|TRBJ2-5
AISEWDSEETQY
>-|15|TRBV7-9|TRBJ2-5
ASRLESGTDAQETQY
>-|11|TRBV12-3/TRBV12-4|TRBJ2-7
ASRGTGAYEQY
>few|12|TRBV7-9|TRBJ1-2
ASSTQGQNYGYT
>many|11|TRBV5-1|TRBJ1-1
ASSWTGDTEAF
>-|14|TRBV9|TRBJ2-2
ASSSRTGASTGELF
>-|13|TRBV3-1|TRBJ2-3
ASSPLLLGTDTQY
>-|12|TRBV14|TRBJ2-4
ASSGERGGDIQY
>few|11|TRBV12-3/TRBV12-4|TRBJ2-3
ASSGGAGHTQY
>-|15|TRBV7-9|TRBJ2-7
ASSLAGLAGGPYEQY
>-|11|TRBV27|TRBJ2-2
ASSEGGPGELF
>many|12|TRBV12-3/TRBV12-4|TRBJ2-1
ASSPSGWYNEQF
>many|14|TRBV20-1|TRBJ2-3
SARDLQRPSTDTQY
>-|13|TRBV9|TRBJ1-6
ASSGGQGDNSPLH
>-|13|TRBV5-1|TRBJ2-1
ASSAGGEIYNEQF
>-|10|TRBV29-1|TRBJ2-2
SVLEFTGELF
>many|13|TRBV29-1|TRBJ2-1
SVEEGVGTYNEQF
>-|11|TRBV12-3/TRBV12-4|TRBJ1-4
ASTDRINEKLF
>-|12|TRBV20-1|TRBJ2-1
SAKTGGSYNEQF
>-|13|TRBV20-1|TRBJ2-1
SARVKTGVDNEQF
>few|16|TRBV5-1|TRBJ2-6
ASSSPPGQGAGANVLT
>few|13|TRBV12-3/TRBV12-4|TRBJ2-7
ASSFSHGGAYEQY
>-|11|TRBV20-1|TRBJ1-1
SAPLQGFTEAF
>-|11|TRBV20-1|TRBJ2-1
SAREVAAVLQF
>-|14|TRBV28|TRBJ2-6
ASSTHRVSGANVLT
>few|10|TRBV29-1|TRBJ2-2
SVLQDTGELF
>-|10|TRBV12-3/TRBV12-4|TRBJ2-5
ASSPPRETQY
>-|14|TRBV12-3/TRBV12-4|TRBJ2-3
ASSPLPRGGTDTQY
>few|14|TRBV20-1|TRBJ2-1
SARSLLTGSRDEQF
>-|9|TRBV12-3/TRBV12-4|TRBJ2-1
ASSLTEGQF